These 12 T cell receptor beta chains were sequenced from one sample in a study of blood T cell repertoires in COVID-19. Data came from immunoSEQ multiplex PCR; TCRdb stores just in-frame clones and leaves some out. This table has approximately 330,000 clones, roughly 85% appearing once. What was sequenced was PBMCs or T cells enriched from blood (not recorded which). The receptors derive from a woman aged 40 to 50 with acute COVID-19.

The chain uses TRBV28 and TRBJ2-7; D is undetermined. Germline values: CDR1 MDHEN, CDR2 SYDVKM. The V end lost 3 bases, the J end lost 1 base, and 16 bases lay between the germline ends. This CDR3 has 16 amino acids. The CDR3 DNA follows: TGTGCCAGCAGTTTCTCCCTAGAGATTCGATCCTACGAGCAGTACTTC. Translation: CASSFSLEIRSYEQYF.

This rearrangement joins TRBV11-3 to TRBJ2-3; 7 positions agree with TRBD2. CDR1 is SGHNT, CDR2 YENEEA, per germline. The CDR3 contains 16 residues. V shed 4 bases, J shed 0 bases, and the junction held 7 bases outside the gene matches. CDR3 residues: CASSSEGGHSTDTQYF. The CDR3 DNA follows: TGTGCCAGCAGCTCAGAGGGAGGGCATAGCACAGATACGCAGTATTTT.

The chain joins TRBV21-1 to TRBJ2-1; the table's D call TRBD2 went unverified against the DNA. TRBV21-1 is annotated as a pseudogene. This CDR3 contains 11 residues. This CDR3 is CASSKGERQFF. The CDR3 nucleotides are TGTGCCAGCAGCAAAGGGGAGAGGCAGTTCTTC.

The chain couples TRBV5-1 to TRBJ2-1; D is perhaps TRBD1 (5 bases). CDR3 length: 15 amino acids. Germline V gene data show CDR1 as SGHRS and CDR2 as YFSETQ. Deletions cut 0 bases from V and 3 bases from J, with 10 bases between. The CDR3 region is CASSLAGAHYNEQFF. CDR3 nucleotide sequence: TGCGCCAGCAGCTTGGCTGGGGCCCACTACAATGAGCAGTTCTTC.

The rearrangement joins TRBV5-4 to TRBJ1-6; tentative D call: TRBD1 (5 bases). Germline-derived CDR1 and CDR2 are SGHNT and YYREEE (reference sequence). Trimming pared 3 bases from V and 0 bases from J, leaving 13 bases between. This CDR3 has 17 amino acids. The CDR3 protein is CASSSGGDRSYNSPLHF. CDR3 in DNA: TGTGCCAGCAGCTCGGGGGGTGATCGCTCCTATAATTCACCCCTCCACTTT. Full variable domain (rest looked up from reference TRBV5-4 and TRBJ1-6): ETGVTQSPTHLIKTRGQQVTLRCSSQSGHNTVSWYQQALGQGPQFIFQYYREEENGRGNFPPRFSGLQFPNYSSELNVNALELDDSALYLCASSSGGDRSYNSPLHFGNGTRLTVT.

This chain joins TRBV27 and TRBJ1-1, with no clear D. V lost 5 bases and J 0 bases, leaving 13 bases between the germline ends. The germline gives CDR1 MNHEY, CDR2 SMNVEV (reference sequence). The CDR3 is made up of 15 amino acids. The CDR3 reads CASSPYGLLNTEAFF. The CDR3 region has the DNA TGTGCCAGCAGTCCCTACGGACTCCTGAACACTGAAGCTTTCTTT.

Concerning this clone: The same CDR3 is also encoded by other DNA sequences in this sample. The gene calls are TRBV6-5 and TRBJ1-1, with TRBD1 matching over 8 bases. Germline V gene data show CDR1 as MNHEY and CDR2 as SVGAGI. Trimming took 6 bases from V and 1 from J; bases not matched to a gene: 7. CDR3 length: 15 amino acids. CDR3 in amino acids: CASRQTGTGNTEAFF. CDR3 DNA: TGTGCCAGCAGGCAGACCGGGACAGGGAACACTGAAGCTTTCTTT.

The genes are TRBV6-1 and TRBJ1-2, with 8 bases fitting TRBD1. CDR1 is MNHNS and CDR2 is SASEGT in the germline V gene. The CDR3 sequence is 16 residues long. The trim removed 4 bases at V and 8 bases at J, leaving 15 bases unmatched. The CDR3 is CASSALPGQGSYGYTF. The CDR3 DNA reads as TGTGCCAGCAGTGCCCTGCCCGGACAGGGCTCATACGGCTACACCTTC.

The CDR3 spells CASTNVEFEQFF. Here the CDR3 DNA reads TGTGCCAGCACGAATGTAGAGTTCGAGCAGTTCTTC. The chain is built from TRBV6-5 and TRBJ2-1; D remains unclear. The germline CDR1 and CDR2 sequences are MNHEY and SVGAGI. The CDR3 is 12 residues long. V was trimmed by 7 bases and J by 10 bases, leaving 14 bases between them.

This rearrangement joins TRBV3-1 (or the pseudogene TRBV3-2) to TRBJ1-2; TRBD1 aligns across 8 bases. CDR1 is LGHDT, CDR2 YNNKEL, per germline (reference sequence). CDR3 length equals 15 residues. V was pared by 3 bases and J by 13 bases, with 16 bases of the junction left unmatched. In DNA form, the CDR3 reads TGTGCCAGCAGCCAGATGACAGGGGACCCCCTGGGAACCACCTTC. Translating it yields CASSQMTGDPLGTTF.

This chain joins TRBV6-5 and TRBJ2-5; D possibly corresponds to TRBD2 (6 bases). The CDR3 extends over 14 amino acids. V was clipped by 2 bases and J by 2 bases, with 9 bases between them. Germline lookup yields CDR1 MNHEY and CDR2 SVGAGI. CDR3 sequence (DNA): TGTGCCAGCAGTTACGGGGGGTATCAAGAGACCCAGTACTTC. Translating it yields CASSYGGYQETQYF.

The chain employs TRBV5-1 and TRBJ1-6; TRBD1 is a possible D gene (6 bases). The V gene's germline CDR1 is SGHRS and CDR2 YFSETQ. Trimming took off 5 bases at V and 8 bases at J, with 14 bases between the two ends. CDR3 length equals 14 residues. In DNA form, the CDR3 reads TGCGCCAGCAGGGCGCGGGGGCTCCATTCACCCCTCCACTTT. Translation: CASRARGLHSPLHF.